This T cell receptor beta chain was sequenced in a study of CD4+ T cells in melanoma. Study conclusions and caveats: CD8+ T cell, macrophage and B cell function reportedly correlated with neoantigen-specific CD4+ T cells. Diverse differentiation states were reported for melanoma neoantigen-specific CD4+ T cells.

Profiled with immunoSEQ multiplex PCR; TCRdb holds only in-frame clones, not every one. The sample has around 14,000 clones; 63% are singletons. A remark on this clone: Antigen specificity is unknown.

Germline V gene lookup returns CDR1 ENHRY and CDR2 SYGVKD. V was clipped by 5 bases and J by 2 bases; unmatched bases: 8. This CDR3 is 15 amino acids long. The gene calls are TRBV10-3 and TRBJ2-7, with TRBD1 matching 8 bases. Sequencing used cells from a culture (not recorded whether cultured in vitro). The sequence was obtained from a human donor with melanoma. CDR3 sequence (DNA): TGTGCCATCAGTAGAGGACAGGGTATCACCTACGAGCAGTACTTC. Protein sequence: CAISRGQGITYEQYF.